Below, 10 T cell receptor beta chains from the same sample are listed, as sequenced in a study of blood T cell repertoires in COVID-19 (dated by TCRdb to the early 2020s). Library construction relied on the immunoSEQ multiplex PCR assay. TCRdb's version of the immuneACCESS table is confined to in-frame rearrangements and falls short of the full clone set. An unresolved V gene accounts for under half of the shortfall where checked; the remainder is of unknown origin. The sample records roughly 150,000 clones, roughly 85% of which are singletons. 15% to 20% of the sample comes from the top ten. The specimen was PBMCs or T cells enriched from blood (not recorded which). All receptors come from a woman aged 70-85 years in a cohort exposed to, infected with or recovered from COVID-19 (not recorded which).

The rearrangement links TRBV3-1 (or the pseudogene TRBV3-2) to TRBJ1-1; no clear D gene. CDR3 length: 13 amino acids. Trimming removed 2 bases at V and 7 bases at J, with 11 bases between. Germline V lookup: CDR1 LGHDT, CDR2 YNNKEL (reference sequence). CDR3 nucleotide sequence: TGTGCCAGCAGCCAAAGGAGCGATGGTGAAGCTTTCTTT. This translates into CASSQRSDGEAFF.

In this sample, this clone turned up many times. The chain carries TRBV10-3 and TRBJ2-1, with 8 bases identical to TRBD2. The CDR3 is 14 residues long. Germline V gives CDR1 ENHRY, CDR2 SYGVKD. V was pared by 10 bases and J by 4 bases, with 9 bases of the junction left unmatched. The CDR3: CATAWREAYNEQFF. CDR3 coding DNA: TGTGCCACCGCGTGGCGGGAGGCTTACAATGAGCAGTTCTTC.

The chain joins TRBV6-5 to TRBJ2-7, with 10 bases aligning to TRBD2. CDR1 and CDR2 from the germline V gene are MNHEY and SVGAGI. Unmatched junction bases numbered 3, after V lost 5 bases and J lost 2 bases. This CDR3 is built from 14 residues. The CDR3 here is CASSRLAGTYEQYF. CDR3 DNA: TGTGCCAGCAGTCGACTAGCGGGCACCTACGAGCAGTACTTC.

V and J are TRBV12-3 or TRBV12-4 and TRBJ2-5, with 8 bases aligning to TRBD1. The CDR3 length is 13 residues. J gave up 5 bases and V 4 bases, and 3 bases lay outside the gene matches. The CDR3 here is CASSSGGGETQYF. CDR3 nucleotide sequence: TGTGCCAGCAGTTCAGGGGGCGGGGAGACCCAGTACTTC.

The chain has TRBV19 and TRBJ2-7; the match to TRBD2 covers 13 bases. In germline, CDR1 is LNHDA, CDR2 SQIVND (reference sequence). This CDR3 spans 22 amino acids. Germline trimming cut 5 bases from V and 3 bases from J; bases unmatched to any gene: 25. Written as DNA, the CDR3 is TGTGCCAGTAGTTCAAAGACAGGGAGGACTAGCGGGAGAGGATACATAGGCTACGAGCAGTACTTC. Amino acids: CASSSKTGRTSGRGYIGYEQYF.

The CDR3 loop is CASSFREGDTQYF. CDR3 bases: TGTGCCAGCAGCTTCCGGGAGGGAGATACGCAGTATTTT. The chain joins TRBV7-2 to TRBJ2-3; the match to TRBD2 covers 8 bases. The CDR3 contains 13 residues. The germline gives CDR1 SGHTA, CDR2 FQGNSA. J gave up 5 bases and V 3 bases, and 1 base lay outside the gene matches.

This clone was recorded once. The rearrangement uses TRBV27 and TRBJ2-7; 7 bases line up with TRBD2. This CDR3 has 13 amino acids. CDR1 is MNHEY and CDR2 is SMNVEV in the germline V gene (reference sequence). V lost 1 base and J lost 5; bases outside the gene matches: 2. CDR3 residues: CASSLWGGDEQYF. DNA for the CDR3: TGTGCCAGCAGTTTATGGGGGGGGGACGAGCAGTACTTC.

This clone was recorded once. The CDR3 loop reads CASRPGLAGVYEQYF. The CDR3 DNA reads as TGTGCCAGCAGGCCCGGACTAGCGGGGGTCTACGAGCAGTACTTC. V usage is TRBV6-5 and J usage is TRBJ2-7; 13 positions match TRBD2. Trimming took 6 bases from V and 3 from J; bases not matched to a gene: 5. The CDR3 sequence is 15 residues long. Germline loops: CDR1 MNHEY, CDR2 SVGAGI.

V gene TRBV18 combines with J gene TRBJ2-3; 8 nucleotides match TRBD2. V lost 3 bases and J lost 0; bases outside the gene matches: 2. The germline V gene encodes CDR1 KGHSH and CDR2 LQKENI. The CDR3 sequence is 15 residues long. The CDR3 nucleotides read TGTGCCAGCTCACCTCTAGCGGGCAGCACAGATACGCAGTATTTT. It codes for CASSPLAGSTDTQYF.

The rearrangement uses TRBV5-4 and TRBJ2-7; 11 bases align to TRBD2. Germline assignment: CDR1 SGHNT and CDR2 YYREEE (reference sequence). The CDR3 covers 17 residues. The V and J ends lost 4 bases and 9 bases, in that order; junction bases with no gene match: 18. The CDR3 bases are TGTGCCAGCAGCCCCGCCTTGGCTACTAGCGGGAGTGGGGGGCAGTACTTC. Translated, it gives CASSPALATSGSGGQYF.